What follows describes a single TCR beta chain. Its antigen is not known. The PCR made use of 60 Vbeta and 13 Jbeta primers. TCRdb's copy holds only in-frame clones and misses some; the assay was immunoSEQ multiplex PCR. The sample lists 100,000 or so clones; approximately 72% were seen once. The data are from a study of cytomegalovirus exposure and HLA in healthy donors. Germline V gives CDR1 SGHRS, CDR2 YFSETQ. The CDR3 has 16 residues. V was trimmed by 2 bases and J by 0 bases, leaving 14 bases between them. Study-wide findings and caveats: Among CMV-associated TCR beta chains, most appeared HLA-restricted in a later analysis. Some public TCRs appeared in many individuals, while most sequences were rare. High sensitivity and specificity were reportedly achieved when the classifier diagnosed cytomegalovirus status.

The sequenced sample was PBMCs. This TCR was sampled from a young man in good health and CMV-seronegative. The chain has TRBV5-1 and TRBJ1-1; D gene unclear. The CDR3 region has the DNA TGCGCCAGCAGCTTCGAGAGTGGAGGGATGAACACTGAAGCTTTCTTT. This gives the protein CASSFESGGMNTEAFF. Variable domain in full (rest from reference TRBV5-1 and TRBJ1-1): KAGVTQTPRYLIKTRGQQVTLSCSPISGHRSVSWYQQTPGQGLQFLFEYFSETQRNKGNFPGRFSGRQFSNSRSEMNVSTLELGDSALYLCASSFESGGMNTEAFFGQGTRLTVV.